This record concerns one T cell receptor (beta chain) sequence. There are a few counts of this clone. Its cognate antigen has yet to be identified. It has no much larger one-base neighbor in the sample; base qualities were not kept. This entry is derived from a study of blood T cell repertoires in COVID-19 (dated by TCRdb to the early 2020s). General notes on the study: Samples from collaborators originated in the United States, Italy and Spain and spanned both the acute and convalescent phases of COVID-19. The material from the prospective study consisted of cDNA or gDNA derived from T cells, B-cell-depleted T cells, or PBMCs. Subjects who had been exposed to COVID-19, were actively infected with it, or had recovered from it provided the deeply sampled blood TCRbeta repertoires that made up the dataset. The repertoires were released in a freely available public database intended as a resource for research on the immune response to SARS-CoV-2. Samples came from the ongoing ImmuneRACE study (first 160 participants) plus 1,254 subjects from 6 global collaborators. Nearly every sample came with metadata listing a de-identified subject ID, COVID-19 status, age in years and sex. HLA class I and class II types, where available, came from metadata supplied by the sample provider rather than from assay-based typing.

Overall study results and their limits: Clinical and demographic metadata were provided uncurated, with the amount varying by source and participant.

Enrolling through a virtual design, the prospective study's participants ranged in age from roughly 18 to 95 years and lived across roughly 23 United States geographic areas. Cohort assignment in the prospective study relied on participant-reported clinical history from a screening survey and a study questionnaire. Recovered participants in ImmuneRACE Cohort 3 were defined by two consecutive negative NP/OP PCR tests, clearance by a healthcare professional, or resolution of symptoms. In the prospective study, whole blood, serum and a nasopharyngeal or oropharyngeal swab were collected from each participant by mobile phlebotomists. Over an approximately two-month period, participants in the prospective study had the option of providing additional blood draws and questionnaires. Before DNA extraction, prospective study blood samples were shipped either frozen or at room temperature. The immunoSEQ Assay, a bias-controlled multiplex PCR, was used to amplify TCRbeta CDR3 regions from genomic DNA. In the original analysis: Within the assay, amplification of reference gene primers was used to estimate how many nucleated cells each sample contained. Sequence reads were collapsed and filtered to measure the absolute abundance of every unique TCRbeta CDR3 rearrangement. For each sample, productive Simpson clonality was calculated by taking the square root of Simpson's diversity index across productive rearrangements. TCRdb mirrors the immuneACCESS table, restricted to in-frame sequences. Some clones are absent from its copies; in checked studies, under half trace to an unresolved V gene, and the reason for the others is unknown. Clonal size and the V and J genes are those of that table, whereas D and trimming came from the DNA. The sample table records fewer than 350,000 clones; approximately 81% of these occur just once. The ten biggest clones cover around 2.3% of the sample.

From the cysteine up to the phenylalanine, the CDR3 has a length of 15 residues. Here the CDR3 DNA is all that survives: 45 bases in frame from base 1. V is pruned by 3 bases and J by 6 bases, leaving 5 bases of the junction without a gene match. From a lookup of the germline V gene (reference sequence), CDR1 and CDR2 are SGHNT and YYREEE. This TCR came from a woman between 50 and 59 years old who had recovered from COVID-19. The chain joins TRBV5-4 to TRBJ2-1, with 11 bases aligning to TRBD2. The material sequenced was PBMCs or T cells enriched from blood (not recorded which). The CDR3: CASSSRLAGTNEQFF. Read as DNA, the sequence is TGTGCCAGCAGCTCGCGACTAGCGGGAACCAATGAGCAGTTCTTC.